The following is a TCR beta chain sequence with its context. The target antigen is unknown. The CDR3 goes on 3 residues after the read ends, and that part is filled in from the germline J gene. This specimen belongs to a study of T cell clonality in common variable immunodeficiency. This CDR3 region has 13 residues. Germline CDR1 SNHLY, CDR2 FYNNEI. Germline trimming cut 11 bases from V and 6 bases from J; bases unmatched to any gene: 12. Whole-study results and caveats: In common variable immunodeficiency, TCR beta chains reportedly carried fewer deletions and N-nucleotide insertions.

Clones were read by immunoSEQ multiplex PCR, and TCRdb kept only the in-frame ones, dropping some. The sample counts about 34,000 clones, none seen once; the ten largest own around 27%. The gene calls are TRBV2 and TRBJ2-7; 8 bases fit TRBD1. The receptor's source is a human donor with common variable immunodeficiency. Material: peripheral blood mononuclear cells. CDR3 DNA (partial): TGTGCCTCGAGGGGGACAGGTGCCGCCGAG. Encoded protein: CASRGTGAAE. The CDR3 in full is CASRGTGAAEQYF.